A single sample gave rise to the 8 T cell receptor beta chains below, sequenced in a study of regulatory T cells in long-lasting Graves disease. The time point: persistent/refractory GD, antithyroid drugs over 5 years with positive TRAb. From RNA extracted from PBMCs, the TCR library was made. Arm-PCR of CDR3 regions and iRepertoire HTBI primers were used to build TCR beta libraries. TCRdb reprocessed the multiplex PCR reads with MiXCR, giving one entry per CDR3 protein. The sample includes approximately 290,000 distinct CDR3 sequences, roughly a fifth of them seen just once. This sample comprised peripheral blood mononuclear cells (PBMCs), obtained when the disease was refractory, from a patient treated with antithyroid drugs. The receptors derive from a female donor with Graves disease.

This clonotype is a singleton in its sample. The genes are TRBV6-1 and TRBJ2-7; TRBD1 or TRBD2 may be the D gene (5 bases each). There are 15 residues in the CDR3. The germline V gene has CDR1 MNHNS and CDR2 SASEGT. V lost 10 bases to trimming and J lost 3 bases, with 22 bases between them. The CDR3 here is CATGAFTPVIYEQYF. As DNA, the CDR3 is TGTGCCACCGGGGCTTTTACCCCCGTGATCTACGAGCAGTACTTC.

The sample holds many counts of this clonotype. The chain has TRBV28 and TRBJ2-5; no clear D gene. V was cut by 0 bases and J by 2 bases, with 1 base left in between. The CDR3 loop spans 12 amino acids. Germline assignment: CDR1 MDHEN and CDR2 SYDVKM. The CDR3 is CASSLWQETQYF. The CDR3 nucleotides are TGTGCCAGCAGTTTATGGCAAGAGACCCAGTACTTC. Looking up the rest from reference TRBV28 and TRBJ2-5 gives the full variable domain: DVKVTQSSRYLVKRTGEKVFLECVQDMDHENMFWYRQDPGLGLRLIYFSYDVKMKEKGDIPEGYSVSREKKERFSLILESASTNQTSMYLCASSLWQETQYFGPGTRLLVL.

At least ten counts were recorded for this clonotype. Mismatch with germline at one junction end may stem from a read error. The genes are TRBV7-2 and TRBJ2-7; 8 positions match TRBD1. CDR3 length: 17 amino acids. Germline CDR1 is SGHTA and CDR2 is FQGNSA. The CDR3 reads CASSPQGQGTVSYKQYF. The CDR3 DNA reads TGTGCCAGCAGCCCCCAAGGACAGGGCACAGTTTCCTACAAGCAGTACTTC.

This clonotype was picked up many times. CDR3 sequence (DNA): TGTGCCAGCAGCTTCGGACAGCAAGAGACCCAGTACTTC. The encoded protein is CASSFGQQETQYF. The chain recombines TRBV11-2 with TRBJ2-5, with TRBD1 as a possible D gene (6 bases). Trimming took 3 bases from V and 2 from J, leaving 7 bases between them. The germline V gene encodes CDR1 SGHAT and CDR2 FQNNGV. This CDR3 has 13 amino acids.

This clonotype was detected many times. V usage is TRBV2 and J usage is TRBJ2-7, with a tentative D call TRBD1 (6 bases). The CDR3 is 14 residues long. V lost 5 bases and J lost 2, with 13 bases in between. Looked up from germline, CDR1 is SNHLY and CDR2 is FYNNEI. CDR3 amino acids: CASSPRGPPYEQYF. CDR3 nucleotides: TGTGCCAGCAGTCCCAGGGGTCCCCCCTACGAGCAGTACTTC.

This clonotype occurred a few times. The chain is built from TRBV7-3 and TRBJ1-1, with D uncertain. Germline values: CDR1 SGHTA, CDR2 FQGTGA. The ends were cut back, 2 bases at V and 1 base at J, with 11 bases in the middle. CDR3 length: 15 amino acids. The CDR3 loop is CASSLGLGSNTEAFF. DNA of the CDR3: TGTGCCAGCAGCTTAGGCCTGGGGTCGAACACTGAAGCTTTCTTT.

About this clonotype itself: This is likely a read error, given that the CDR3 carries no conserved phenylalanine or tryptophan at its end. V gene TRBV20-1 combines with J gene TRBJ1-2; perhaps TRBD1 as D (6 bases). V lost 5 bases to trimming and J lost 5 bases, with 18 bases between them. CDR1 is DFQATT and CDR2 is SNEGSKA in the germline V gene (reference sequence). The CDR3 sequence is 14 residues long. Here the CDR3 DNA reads TGCAGTGCTGACCACCAGGACAGTATTTATGGCTACACCCTC. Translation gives CSADHQDSIYGYTL.

Here the CDR3 DNA reads TGTGCCAGCATCTCTGTCGGACAGGGGAACACCGGGGAGCTGTTTTTT. It specifies CASISVGQGNTGELFF. J is TRBJ2-2 and V is TRBV7-9; 8 bases line up with TRBD1. V lost 7 bases, J lost 1 base, and 8 bases stayed unmatched. Looked up from germline, CDR1 is SEHNR and CDR2 is FQNEAQ (reference sequence). The CDR3 totals 16 residues.